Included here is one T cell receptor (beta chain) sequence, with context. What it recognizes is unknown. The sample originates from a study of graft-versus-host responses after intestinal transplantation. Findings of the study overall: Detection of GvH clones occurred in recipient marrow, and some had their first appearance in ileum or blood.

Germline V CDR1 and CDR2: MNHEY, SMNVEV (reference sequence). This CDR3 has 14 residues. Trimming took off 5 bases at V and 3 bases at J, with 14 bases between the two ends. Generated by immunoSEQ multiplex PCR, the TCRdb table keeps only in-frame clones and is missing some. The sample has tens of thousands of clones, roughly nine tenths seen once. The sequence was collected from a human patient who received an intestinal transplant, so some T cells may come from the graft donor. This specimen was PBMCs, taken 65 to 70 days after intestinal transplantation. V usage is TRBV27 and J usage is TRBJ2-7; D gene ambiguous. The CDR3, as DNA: TGTGCCAGCAGTAGCAAATGGGGTGGCTACGAGCAGTACTTC. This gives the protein CASSSKWGGYEQYF.